These 10 T cell receptor beta chains originate from one sample sequenced in a study of blood T cell repertoires in COVID-19. Sequencing was performed with immunoSEQ multiplex PCR; in TCRdb, only in-frame clones are kept and a portion is missing. In the table there are about 300,000 clones, around 86% of which are singletons. The material sequenced was PBMCs or T cells enriched from blood (not recorded which). These receptors were taken from a young man who had recovered from COVID-19.

The gene calls are TRBV29-1 and TRBJ1-1, with D possibly matching TRBD1 (5 bases). CDR3 length: 13 amino acids. Germline CDR1 is SQVTM and CDR2 is ANQGSEA. Trimming pared 6 bases from V and 1 base from J, leaving 12 bases between. In DNA, the CDR3 is TGCAGCGTGGCGGGGCAGGCGAACACTGAAGCTTTCTTT. Protein product: CSVAGQANTEAFF. Full variable domain (rest looked up from reference TRBV29-1 and TRBJ1-1): SAVISQKPSRDICQRGTSLTIQCQVDSQVTMMFWYRQQPGQSLTLIATANQGSEATYESGFVIDKFPISRPNLTFSTLTVSNMSPEDSSIYLCSVAGQANTEAFFGQGTRLTVV.

The chain couples TRBV19 to TRBJ1-2; D remains ambiguous. Trimming left V 5 bases short and J 4 bases short, with 8 bases between. The CDR3 length is 12 residues. From germline, CDR1 is LNHDA and CDR2 SQIVND (reference sequence). The CDR3: CASSSSVYGYTF. The CDR3 bases are TGTGCCAGTAGTTCCTCAGTCTATGGCTACACCTTC.

V usage is TRBV6-1 and J usage is TRBJ1-5; D is unclear. V lost 1 base, J lost 4 bases, and 11 bases lay in between. The CDR3 is made up of 15 amino acids. Germline V gene lookup returns CDR1 MNHNS and CDR2 SASEGT. The DNA for the CDR3 is TGTGCCAGCAGTGAAGTTCCCGGGGTTAATCAGCCCCAGCATTTT. Its translation: CASSEVPGVNQPQHF.

The V call is TRBV11-2, the J call TRBJ2-4; a possible D gene is TRBD1 (6 bases). This CDR3 spans 17 amino acids. CDR1 and CDR2 (germline): SGHAT, FQNNGV. V lost 4 bases, J lost 0 bases, and 16 bases lay in between. The CDR3 spells CASSSRDTSIAKNIQYF. The DNA for the CDR3 is TGTGCCAGCAGCTCCCGGGACACGTCAATAGCCAAAAACATTCAGTACTTC. The complete variable domain, with remaining parts taken from reference TRBV11-2 and TRBJ2-4, reads EAGVAQSPRYKIIEKRQSVAFWCNPISGHATLYWYQQILGQGPKLLIQFQNNGVVDDSQLPKDRFSAERLKGVDSTLKIQPAKLEDSAVYLCASSSRDTSIAKNIQYFGAGTRLSVL.

V is TRBV6-5 and J is TRBJ2-2; D may be TRBD2 (6 bases). Looked up from germline, CDR1 is MNHEY and CDR2 is SVGAGI. This CDR3 is 13 amino acids long. Trimming removed 2 bases at V and 7 bases at J, with 8 bases between. CDR3 protein: CASSYERVGELFF. For the CDR3, the DNA is TGTGCCAGCAGTTACGAGCGGGTCGGGGAGCTGTTTTTT.

V is TRBV4-1 and J is TRBJ1-5, with 7 positions matching TRBD1. There are 15 residues in the CDR3. V lost 1 base and J lost 8; bases outside the gene matches: 8. The V gene's germline CDR1 is MGHRA and CDR2 YSYEKL. The CDR3 nucleotides read TGCGCCAGCAGCCAAGCAGCGACAGGGATTGAGCCCCAGCATTTT. Translation gives CASSQAATGIEPQHF.

This sequence joins TRBV5-5 and TRBJ1-2; 7 bases match TRBD1. The CDR3 contains 14 residues. The germline V gene encodes CDR1 SGHKS and CDR2 YYEKEE (reference sequence). The junction had 7 bases not matched to a gene; V was cut back by 3 bases and J by 5 bases. The CDR3 is CASSYGQATYGYTF. The CDR3 nucleotides read TGTGCCAGCAGCTACGGACAGGCTACATATGGCTACACCTTC. The full variable domain, its missing parts supplied by reference TRBV5-5 and TRBJ1-2, is DAGVTQSPTHLIKTRGQQVTLRCSPISGHKSVSWYQQVLGQGPQFIFQYYEKEERGRGNFPDRFSARQFPNYSSELNVNALLLGDSALYLCASSYGQATYGYTFGSGTRLTVV.

The chain combines TRBV12-3 or TRBV12-4 with TRBJ1-5; D not resolved. The V end lost 6 bases, the J end lost 7 bases, and 13 bases lay between the germline ends. The CDR3 is made up of 13 amino acids. CDR3 in DNA: TGTGCCAGCAGCCCAGGATCCGAGCAGCCCCAGCATTTT. Its protein product is CASSPGSEQPQHF.

The chain joins TRBV7-5 to TRBJ2-5; the D call in the table, TRBD2, was not verified against the DNA. TRBV7-5 is termed a pseudogene. CDR3 size: 15 residues. In DNA form, the CDR3 reads TGTGTCAGAAGCTTTTCATTCCGGGTGTGTGAGACCCAGTACTTC. It yields the protein CVRSFSFRVCETQYF.

The chain couples TRBV2 to TRBJ1-1; TRBD1 matches 8 bases. Germline lookup yields CDR1 SNHLY and CDR2 FYNNEI. CDR3 length: 14 amino acids. After removal of 10 bases from V and 0 bases from J, the junction contained 7 bases not matched to a gene. The CDR3 nucleotides read TGTGCCAACGAACACAGGGGGTTGAACACTGAAGCTTTCTTT. Its translation: CANEHRGLNTEAFF. Full variable domain (missing parts from reference TRBV2 and TRBJ1-1): EPEVTQTPSHQVTQMGQEVILRCVPISNHLYFYWYRQILGQKVEFLVSFYNNEISEKSEIFDDQFSVERPDGSNFTLKIRSTKLEDSAMYFCANEHRGLNTEAFFGQGTRLTVV.